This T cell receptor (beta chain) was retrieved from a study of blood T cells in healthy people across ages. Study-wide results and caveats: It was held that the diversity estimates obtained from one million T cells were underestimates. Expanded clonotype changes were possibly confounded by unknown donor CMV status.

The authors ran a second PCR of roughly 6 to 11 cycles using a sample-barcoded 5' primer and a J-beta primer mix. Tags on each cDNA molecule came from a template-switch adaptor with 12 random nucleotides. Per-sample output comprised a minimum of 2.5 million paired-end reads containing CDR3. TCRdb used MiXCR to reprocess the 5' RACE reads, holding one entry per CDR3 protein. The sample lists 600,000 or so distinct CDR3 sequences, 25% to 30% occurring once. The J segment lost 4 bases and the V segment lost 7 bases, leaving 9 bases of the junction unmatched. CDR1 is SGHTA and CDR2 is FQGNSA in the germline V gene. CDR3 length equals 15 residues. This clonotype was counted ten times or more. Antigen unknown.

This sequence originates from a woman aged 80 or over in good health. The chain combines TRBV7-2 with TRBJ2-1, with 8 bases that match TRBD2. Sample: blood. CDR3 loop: CASTLVGGAYNEQFF. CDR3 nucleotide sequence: TGTGCCAGCACCCTGGTCGGGGGGGCGTACAATGAGCAGTTCTTC. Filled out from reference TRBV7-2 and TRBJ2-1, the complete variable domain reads GAGVSQSPSNKVTEKGKDVELRCDPISGHTALYWYRQSLGQGLEFLIYFQGNSAPDKSGLPSDRFSAERTGGSVSTLTIQRTQQEDSAVYLCASTLVGGAYNEQFFGPGTRLTVL.